The sequence of this TCR beta chain was determined in a study of cytomegalovirus exposure and HLA in healthy donors. Vbeta (60) and Jbeta (13) primers were used in the PCR. Sequencing was performed with immunoSEQ multiplex PCR; in TCRdb, only in-frame clones are kept and a portion is missing. This sample yields about 180,000 clones, of which about 85% are seen a single time; 1.3% to 1.5% belongs to the top ten. From germline, CDR1 is DFQATT and CDR2 SNEGSKA (reference sequence). The CDR3 has 11 amino acids. The sequenced material came from PBMCs. This TCR was recovered from a girl under 18 in good health and CMV-seropositive. The chain recombines TRBV20-1 with TRBJ2-5, with 7 bases identical to TRBD1. TRBJ2-7 matches the DNA end more closely, so the J call is doubtful. The CDR3 is CSGQGVYEQYF. In DNA, the CDR3 is TGCAGTGGCCAGGGGGTCTACGAGCAGTACTTC.